This T cell receptor beta chain derives from a study of T cells in Graves' hyperthyroidism and ophthalmopathy. For the study at large: Peripheral blood was secured at the point of initial diagnosis, before any treatment.

Study-wide results and limits: Appearing also in blood were most of the thyroid clonotypes expanded above 0.001.

Amplification of TCR beta CDR3 regions was performed using RNA transcripts as template. Primed by the HTBI set, a first-round RT-PCR was run on the TCR CDR3. TCRdb analysed the multiplex PCR reads with MiXCR anew, one entry per CDR3 protein. Among fewer than 650,000 distinct CDR3 sequences listed, approximately 14% were seen once. This clonotype has at least ten counts. Its antigen is unknown. Per the germline V gene, CDR1 is MDHEN and CDR2 is SYDVKM. This CDR3 contains 14 residues. V gave up 2 bases and J gave up 4 bases; unmatched junction bases: 5. Every diagnosis used clinical symptoms, serum thyroxine and TRAb, thyroid ultrasound and orbital computed tomography.

What was sequenced was blood. This sequence was found in a woman aged 40 to 50 with Graves' ophthalmopathy. The chain carries TRBV28 and TRBJ2-7, with 7 bases aligning to TRBD2. The chain's CDR3 is CASSLSGEGYEQYF. CDR3 nucleotides: TGTGCCAGCAGTTTAAGCGGGGAGGGATACGAGCAGTACTTC.